This TCR beta chain was captured in a study of cytomegalovirus exposure and HLA in healthy donors. Study outcomes and limitations: TCR beta V- and J-gene trimming was later associated with a missense DCLRE1C variant. In a later analysis, specific HLA alleles were associated with more than 15,000 TCR beta sequences at a 0.05 false discovery rate. Serostatus for CMV was the only available immune exposure information. Later analysis suggested links between common viral pathogens and several top significant clusters.

To note about this clone: Its antigen is as yet unknown.

The study ran its PCR with 60 Vbeta and 13 Jbeta primers. Clones were sequenced by immunoSEQ multiplex PCR, and TCRdb holds only the in-frame ones, with some missing. This repertoire shows about 69,000 clones, less than 75% found once; its top ten account for approximately 10%. Sequencing was done on a sample of PBMCs. The receptor was isolated from a woman aged 25 to 39 in good health and CMV-seronegative.

The CDR3 DNA reads TGTGCCAGCAGCGAAGGACAGCTGGGGGATGAAAAACTGTTTTTT. It yields the protein CASSEGQLGDEKLFF. J is TRBJ1-4 and V is TRBV11-2; perhaps TRBD1 as D (6 bases). CDR1 and CDR2 from the germline V gene are SGHAT and FQNNGV. Trimming removed 5 bases at V and 6 bases at J, with 16 bases between. The CDR3 totals 15 residues.